The next 7 T cell receptor beta chains were all read from a single sample in a study of blood T cell repertoires in COVID-19. Data came from immunoSEQ multiplex PCR; TCRdb stores just in-frame clones and leaves some out. This table holds about 280,000 clones, 75% to 90% found once. Sequencing used peripheral blood. The receptors originated from a man aged 35 to 55 with acute or convalescent COVID-19.

The chain employs TRBV5-1 and TRBJ2-3, with D perhaps TRBD2 (6 bases). The CDR3 is 15 residues long. Per germline, CDR1 SGHRS and CDR2 YFSETQ. V lost 4 bases, J lost 3 bases, and 15 bases lay in between. Written as DNA, the CDR3 is TGCGCCAGCAGCCAAACGGGACTCTTAACAGATACGCAGTATTTT. Translated: CASSQTGLLTDTQYF.

This sequence joins TRBV5-1 and TRBJ1-1; no firm D call. The germline V gene has CDR1 SGHRS and CDR2 YFSETQ. V lost 4 bases and J 2 bases, leaving 12 bases between the germline ends. The CDR3 sequence is 14 residues long. CDR3 DNA: TGCGCCAGCAGCCCCCAGGCAGGCAACACTGAAGCTTTCTTT. Its translation: CASSPQAGNTEAFF.

The chain couples TRBV15 to TRBJ1-4, with D uncertain. CDR1 is LNHNV and CDR2 is YYDKDF in the germline V gene (reference sequence). CDR3 length: 17 amino acids. Deletions cut 1 base from V and 0 bases from J, with 12 bases between. CDR3 in DNA: TGTGCCACCAGCAGAGCCCTGAACCCGGCAACTAATGAAAAACTGTTTTTT. Residues: CATSRALNPATNEKLFF. Full variable domain (remainder filled in from reference TRBV15 and TRBJ1-4): DAMVIQNPRYQVTQFGKPVTLSCSQTLNHNVMYWYQQKSSQAPKLLFHYYDKDFNNEADTPDNFQSRRPNTSFCFLDIRSPGLGDTAMYLCATSRALNPATNEKLFFGSGTQLSVL.

The chain joins TRBV10-2 to TRBJ2-3; 8 nucleotides match TRBD2. The CDR3 runs 17 residues. Germline V lookup: CDR1 WSHSY, CDR2 SAAADI. The trim removed 6 bases at V and 2 bases at J, leaving 13 bases unmatched. CDR3 protein: CASSSKESGGITDTQYF. The DNA of the CDR3 is TGCGCCAGCAGCTCTAAAGAAAGCGGGGGAATCACAGATACGCAGTATTTT.

J is TRBJ1-1 and V is TRBV14; tentatively, D is TRBD1 (5 bases). Germline V CDR1 and CDR2: SGHDN, FVKESK. V dropped 3 bases and J dropped 0 bases, with 14 bases sitting between them. This CDR3 comprises 16 residues. CDR3 amino acids: CASSHFPGIMNTEAFF. CDR3 sequence (DNA): TGTGCCAGCAGCCACTTTCCAGGGATCATGAACACTGAAGCTTTCTTT.

The CDR3 nucleotides read TGTGCCAGTAACCCGGGACAGCCAGATACGCAGTATTTT. It translates to CASNPGQPDTQYF. The chain employs TRBV19 and TRBJ2-3; TRBD1 matches at 7 bases. After removal of 7 bases from V and 4 bases from J, the junction contained 5 bases not matched to a gene. This CDR3 region has 13 residues. Germline V gene lookup returns CDR1 LNHDA and CDR2 SQIVND (reference sequence).

This sequence joins TRBV7-3 and TRBJ1-1; D may be TRBD1 (6 bases). The ends were cut back, 5 bases at V and 4 bases at J, with 11 bases in the middle. The CDR3 extends over 13 amino acids. In germline, CDR1 is SGHTA, CDR2 FQGTGA. Here the CDR3 reads CASSKTGFTEAFF. Here the CDR3 DNA reads TGTGCCAGCAGCAAGACAGGTTTCACTGAAGCTTTCTTT.